The 5 T cell receptor beta chains in this list originate from one sample, sequenced in a study of radiotherapy plus CTLA-4 blockade in lung cancer. TCRdb keeps only in-frame clones here, not all; method: immunoSEQ multiplex PCR. The repertoire consists of roughly 71,000 clones, with 78% occurring once and the leading ten covering 7.1%. Material: peripheral blood, obtained from a patient treated with radiotherapy plus ipilimumab. These receptors were taken from a human donor with non-small cell lung cancer who had a complete response to radiotherapy plus ipilimumab.

This clone was picked up a small number of times. The V gene is TRBV7-6, the J gene TRBJ2-1; the match to TRBD1 covers 12 bases. This CDR3 region has 19 residues. In germline, CDR1 is SGHVS, CDR2 FNYEAQ. V trimming: 4 bases; J trimming: 3 bases; junction bases outside the gene matches: 13. The chain's CDR3 is CASSSGTGGTFDLYNEQFF. The DNA for the CDR3 is TGTGCCAGCAGCTCAGGGACAGGGGGCACTTTCGACCTCTACAATGAGCAGTTCTTC.

The chain is built from TRBV15 and TRBJ1-1, with 7 bases fitting TRBD1. With 7 bases clipped from V and 1 base from J, the junction kept 3 bases outside the gene matches. CDR1 and CDR2 from the germline V gene are LNHNV and YYDKDF (reference sequence). The CDR3 length is 13 residues. CDR3 DNA sequence: TGTGCCACCACCACAGGGGCGAACACTGAAGCTTTCTTT. This sequence encodes CATTTGANTEAFF.

This clone was recorded a few times. The rearrangement links TRBV19 to TRBJ2-1; 8 nucleotides agree with TRBD2. After removal of 4 bases from V and 12 bases from J, the junction contained 14 bases not matched to a gene. CDR3 length equals 15 residues. Germline CDR1 is LNHDA and CDR2 is SQIVND (reference sequence). In nucleotides, the CDR3 is TGTGCCAGTAGTAGGGTAGCGGGGCCGTCGGGTAGGCAGTTCTTC. It translates to CASSRVAGPSGRQFF.

The gene calls are TRBV6-5 and TRBJ2-7; 10 nucleotides match TRBD1. CDR3 size: 13 residues. The germline V gene encodes CDR1 MNHEY and CDR2 SVGAGI. V shed 5 bases, J shed 3 bases, and the junction held 1 base outside the gene matches. This CDR3 reads CASSRDRGYEQYV. In DNA, the CDR3 is TGTGCCAGCAGTCGGGACAGGGGCTACGAGCAGTACGTC.

The DNA for the CDR3 is TGTGCCAGCAGCCCCCTAGGGGGGCTCTATGGCTACACCTTC. Translated: CASSPLGGLYGYTF. The V and J genes are TRBV5-6 and TRBJ1-2; perhaps TRBD1 as D (6 bases). Germline assignment: CDR1 SGHDT and CDR2 YYEEEE. This CDR3 region has 14 residues. The V gene lost 4 bases and the J gene lost 4 bases, with 14 bases spanning the gap.